What follows are 29 T cell receptor beta chains derived from one specimen sequenced in a study of tumor-infiltrating lymphocytes in oesophageal squamous cell carcinoma. TCRdb re-derived calls from the PCR reads in MiXCR, one entry per CDR3 protein. The table includes approximately 15,000 distinct CDR3 sequences, around half detected once. The specimen was esophageal tumor tissue. These receptors were obtained from a female donor with esophageal squamous cell carcinoma.

Of note for this clonotype: The final CDR3 position lacks the conserved phenylalanine or tryptophan, pointing to a likely read error. V is TRBV6-8 and J is TRBJ2-5; 9 positions match TRBD1. The last part of the DNA fits TRBJ2-1 better; the J call may be wrong. Looked up from germline, CDR1 is MNHGY and CDR2 is SAAAGT. The CDR3 is 15 residues long. The CDR3 sequence: CASRPGQGPYSEQFS. In DNA form, the CDR3 reads TGTGCTAGCAGGCCGGGACAGGGCCCTTACAGTGAGCAGTTCTCC.

This clonotype was seen ten or more times. The chain combines TRBV11-2 with TRBJ2-7; unclear D gene. The V gene lost 4 bases and the J gene lost 7 bases, with 8 bases spanning the gap. CDR1 SGHAT and CDR2 FQNNGV come from the germline V gene. The CDR3 runs 11 residues. This chain's CDR3 is CASSSTDEQYF. The CDR3, as DNA: TGTGCCAGCAGCTCCACGGATGAGCAGTACTTC.

This rearrangement joins TRBV12-3 or TRBV12-4 to TRBJ2-3, with TRBD2 matching over 9 bases. The CDR3 length is 15 residues. With V trimmed by 3 bases and J by 4 bases, 5 bases remained unmatched. CDR3 bases: TGTGCCAGCAGTTTTGGTAGCGGGGGAGCAGATACGCAGTATTTT. As protein: CASSFGSGGADTQYF.

The genes are TRBV7-4 and TRBJ2-4; 14 bases align to TRBD2. With the DNA end fitting TRBJ2-1 better, the J assignment may be wrong. CDR1 SGHVT and CDR2 SQSDAQ come from the germline V gene. The CDR3 covers 17 residues. CDR3 coding DNA: TGTGCCAGCAGCTCCGGACTAGCGGGAGGCCCTTTCGATGAGCAGTTCTTC. Translating it yields CASSSGLAGGPFDEQFF.

This clonotype was recorded once. The chain couples TRBV7-2 to TRBJ2-7; D is perhaps TRBD2 (7 bases). The better agreement between TRBJ2-1 and the DNA end casts doubt on the J call. CDR1 and CDR2 from the germline V gene are SGHTA and FQGNSA. There are 15 residues in the CDR3. The CDR3: CASSLKGGGALQQFF. In nucleotides, the CDR3 is TGTGCCAGCAGCTTAAAAGGGGGGGGGGCCCTCCAGCAGTTCTTC.

The CDR3 loop reads CASSLVGANVLTF. The DNA for the CDR3 is TGTGCCAGCAGTTTAGTTGGGGCCAACGTCCTGACTTTC. J is TRBJ2-6 and V is TRBV12-3 or TRBV12-4, with D unclear. The CDR3 totals 13 residues. V lost 1 base and J 3 bases, leaving 1 base between the germline ends.

The chain recombines TRBV6-2 or TRBV6-3 with TRBJ2-7; 11 positions agree with TRBD2. The J call may not be correct, given that the DNA end is closer to TRBJ2-1. CDR3 length: 14 amino acids. Germline CDR1 MNHEY, CDR2 SVGEGT. DNA for the CDR3: TGTGCCAGCAGGACTAGCGGGAACTCAGATGAGCAGTTCTTC. Translation: CASRTSGNSDEQFF.

This chain links TRBV7-9 with TRBJ1-1, with TRBD1 as a possible D gene (6 bases). The CDR3 sequence is 14 residues long. Germline V CDR1 and CDR2: SEHNR, FQNEAQ (reference sequence). V was trimmed by 5 bases and J by 3 bases, leaving 13 bases between them. The CDR3 spells CASSQQGRDTEAFF. The CDR3 DNA reads as TGTGCCAGCAGCCAACAGGGAAGGGACACTGAAGCTTTCTTT. The variable domain in full, completed from reference TRBV7-9 and TRBJ1-1, reads DTGVSQNPRHKITKRGQNVTFRCDPISEHNRLYWYRQTLGQGPEFLTYFQNEAQLEKSRLLSDRFSAERPKGSFSTLEIQRTEQGDSAMYLCASSQQGRDTEAFFGQGTRLTVV.

This clonotype was detected only a few times. This rearrangement joins TRBV6-6 to TRBJ2-1, with 10 bases identical to TRBD1. V dropped 6 bases and J dropped 4; count of bases not matched to a gene: 6. This CDR3 is 15 amino acids long. In germline, CDR1 is MNHNY, CDR2 SVGAGI (reference sequence). The CDR3 DNA is TGTGCCAGCAGCTCCGGGACAGGGGAATACAATGAGCAGTTCTTC. Translated: CASSSGTGEYNEQFF.

This clonotype was counted a few times. The chain combines TRBV27 with TRBJ2-7, with TRBD1 matching 10 bases. The V and J ends lost 6 bases and 7 bases, in that order; junction bases with no gene match: 9. Germline V gene sequence: CDR1 MNHEY, CDR2 SMNVEV (reference sequence). The CDR3 runs to 14 residues. CDR3 coding DNA: TGTGCCAGCAGAAGTGGGACAGGGGTGAATGAGCAGTACTTC. Translating it yields CASRSGTGVNEQYF.

This chain connects TRBV6-1 to TRBJ2-1; 11 bases map to TRBD2. V lost 2 bases and J lost 7; bases outside the gene matches: 4. The germline V gene encodes CDR1 MNHNS and CDR2 SASEGT. This CDR3 contains 15 residues. The CDR3 DNA follows: TGTGCCAGCAGTGAATTGACTAGCGGGAAGAATGAGCAGTTCTTC. It specifies CASSELTSGKNEQFF.

As for this clonotype: No conserved phenylalanine or tryptophan ends this CDR3, so it is likely a read error. Because the CDR3's place on the DNA is in doubt, the DNA is left out and the CDR3 is given as listed by TCRdb. The rearrangement links TRBV28 to TRBJ2-1; whether TRBD1, the table's D call, matches the DNA was not checked. The V gene's germline CDR1 is MDHEN and CDR2 SYDVKM. The CDR3 spans 16 residues, counting both ends. The CDR3 region is CASRHQGSEHGYTFGS.

V gene TRBV5-1 combines with J gene TRBJ2-1, with D perhaps given as TRBD1 or TRBD2 (6 bases each). Trimming stripped 1 base from V and 6 bases from J, with 20 bases between. The CDR3 length is 17 residues. The germline gives CDR1 SGHRS, CDR2 YFSETQ. This CDR3 reads CASSLLGQGTLPNEQFF. The DNA for the CDR3 is TGCGCCAGCAGCTTGTTGGGCCAGGGGACTCTCCCCAATGAGCAGTTCTTC.

The V and J genes are TRBV6-1 and TRBJ1-5; maybe TRBD1 (5 bases). The CDR3 consists of 20 residues. In germline, CDR1 is MNHNS, CDR2 SASEGT. Trimming pared 6 bases from V and 1 base from J, leaving 28 bases between. CDR3 nucleotide sequence: TGTGCCAGCAGCGGGGCACTCCGGGAAGACGCAAAAGAAAGCAATCAGCCCCAGCATTTT. Its protein is CASSGALREDAKESNQPQHF.

V is TRBV12-3 or TRBV12-4 and J is TRBJ2-5; D gene unclear. The last part of the DNA fits TRBJ2-1 better; the J call may be wrong. This CDR3 contains 11 residues. CDR3 sequence reads: CASSLKSEQFF. CDR3 sequence (DNA): TGTGCCAGCAGTTTGAAAAGTGAGCAGTTCTTC.

The gene calls are TRBV7-9 and TRBJ2-5; 9 bases are shared with TRBD1. Trimming took 4 bases from V and 11 from J; bases not matched to a gene: 23. The CDR3 is 18 residues long. Germline loops: CDR1 SEHNR, CDR2 FQNEAQ (reference sequence). The CDR3 sequence is CASSSTLGGTGTGGEQYF. CDR3 sequence (DNA): TGTGCCAGCAGCTCCACCCTCGGTGGGACAGGGACAGGAGGGGAGCAGTACTTC. Drawing the rest from reference TRBV7-9 and TRBJ2-5, the complete variable domain is DTGVSQNPRHKITKRGQNVTFRCDPISEHNRLYWYRQTLGQGPEFLTYFQNEAQLEKSRLLSDRFSAERPKGSFSTLEIQRTEQGDSAMYLCASSSTLGGTGTGGEQYFGPGTRLLVL.

V gene TRBV28 combines with J gene TRBJ1-6, with D possibly being TRBD1 (5 bases). Trimming cost V 3 bases and J 5 bases, with 8 bases left between them. Per the germline V gene, CDR1 is MDHEN and CDR2 is SYDVKM. The CDR3 contains 14 residues. The CDR3, as DNA: TGTGCCAGCAGTTTTAGACAGAATAATTCACCCCTCCACTTT. This codes for CASSFRQNNSPLHF.

The rearrangement links TRBV7-2 to TRBJ2-1; D unclear. The CDR3 runs 14 residues. V gave up 5 bases and J gave up 3 bases, with 11 bases separating them. Germline V gene sequence: CDR1 SGHTA, CDR2 FQGNSA. The CDR3 DNA sequence: TGTGCCAGCAGCCTTATGCTAGACTACAATGAGCAGTTCTTC. Residues: CASSLMLDYNEQFF.

This sequence joins TRBV12-3 or TRBV12-4 and TRBJ2-6, with no clear D. The J call is in doubt because the DNA end fits TRBJ2-7 better. The CDR3 covers 13 residues. CDR3 nucleotide sequence: TGTGCCAGCAGCCCTAGTGGAACCTACGAGCAGTACTTC. The encoded protein is CASSPSGTYEQYF.

This clonotype was seen many times. V is TRBV5-1 and J is TRBJ1-1; D is ambiguous. Germline V CDR1 and CDR2: SGHRS, YFSETQ. Trimming stripped 0 bases from V and 0 bases from J, with 6 bases between. This CDR3 is built from 14 residues. DNA for the CDR3: TGCGCCAGCAGCTTGGTTTCCATGAACACTGAAGCTTTCTTT. Translation gives CASSLVSMNTEAFF.

This clonotype was observed a few times. The rearrangement links TRBV28 to TRBJ2-7; D unclear. Gene TRBJ2-1 matches the end of the DNA better, so the J call may be wrong. The germline gives CDR1 MDHEN, CDR2 SYDVKM. This CDR3 region has 11 residues. This CDR3 reads CASRIYNEQFF. The CDR3 bases are TGTGCCAGCAGAATATACAATGAGCAGTTCTTC.

The chain uses TRBV7-3 and TRBJ2-3; D unclear. The germline CDR1 and CDR2 sequences are SGHTA and FQGTGA. The CDR3 sequence is 13 residues long. V was cut by 2 bases and J by 5 bases, with 8 bases left in between. DNA of the CDR3: TGTGCCAGCAGCTTAGGGTTTCGAGATACGCAGTATTTT. This sequence encodes CASSLGFRDTQYF.

The rearrangement links TRBV6-2 or TRBV6-3 to TRBJ2-1; D not certain. Per germline, CDR1 MNHEY and CDR2 SVGEGT. V was trimmed by 11 bases and J by 2 bases, leaving 16 bases between them. The CDR3 has 14 amino acids. In DNA form, the CDR3 reads TGTGCCCTTAGTACCTCTAGGCCCTACAATGAGCAGTTCTTC. This sequence encodes CALSTSRPYNEQFF.

The V call is TRBV5-1, the J call TRBJ2-1, with 16 bases fitting TRBD2. CDR3 length equals 16 residues. V lost 5 bases and J lost 4; bases outside the gene matches: 3. Germline CDR1 reads SGHRS; CDR2 reads YFSETQ. The chain's CDR3 is CASSGTSGRAYNEQFF. CDR3 coding DNA: TGCGCCAGCAGTGGGACTAGCGGGAGGGCGTACAATGAGCAGTTCTTC.

The gene calls are TRBV10-3 and TRBJ2-6; D is unresolved. This CDR3 comprises 15 residues. Germline assignment: CDR1 ENHRY and CDR2 SYGVKD. V was trimmed by 6 bases and J by 0 bases, leaving 9 bases between them. The chain's CDR3 is CAIRKPVSGANVLTF. As DNA, the CDR3 is TGTGCCATCAGGAAACCAGTCTCTGGGGCCAACGTCCTGACTTTC.

CDR3 bases: TGTGCCAGCAGCTCCATCGGGGAGACCCAGTACTTC. Encoded protein: CASSSIGETQYF. The gene calls are TRBV7-3 and TRBJ2-5; no clear D gene. From germline, CDR1 is SGHTA and CDR2 FQGTGA. Trimming pared 4 bases from V and 5 bases from J, leaving 8 bases between. The CDR3 has 12 amino acids.

V gene TRBV7-6 combines with J gene TRBJ1-3; no definite D call. The CDR3 has 15 residues. The V end lost 2 bases, the J end lost 3 bases, and 11 bases lay between the germline ends. Germline V gene sequence: CDR1 SGHVS, CDR2 FNYEAQ. The CDR3: CASSLNTVVGNTIYF. CDR3 bases: TGTGCCAGCAGCTTAAATACAGTGGTTGGAAACACCATATATTTT.

The chain links TRBV12-3 or TRBV12-4 to TRBJ2-3, with D tentatively TRBD2 (5 bases). V dropped 4 bases and J dropped 1 base, with 6 bases sitting between them. The CDR3 extends over 13 amino acids. Here the CDR3 DNA reads TGTGCCAGCAGTTACGGGGGCACAGATACGCAGTATTTT. Its protein product is CASSYGGTDTQYF.

This clonotype was picked up a small number of times. The rearrangement uses TRBV13 and TRBJ2-5; D is possibly TRBD2 (6 bases). The J call could be wrong; TRBJ2-7 is a better fit for the DNA end. There are 14 residues in the CDR3. Germline V lookup: CDR1 PRHDT, CDR2 FYEKMQ (reference sequence). The CDR3 protein is CASHGGPGAYEQYF. For the CDR3, the DNA is TGTGCCAGCCACGGCGGCCCGGGAGCTTACGAGCAGTACTTC.